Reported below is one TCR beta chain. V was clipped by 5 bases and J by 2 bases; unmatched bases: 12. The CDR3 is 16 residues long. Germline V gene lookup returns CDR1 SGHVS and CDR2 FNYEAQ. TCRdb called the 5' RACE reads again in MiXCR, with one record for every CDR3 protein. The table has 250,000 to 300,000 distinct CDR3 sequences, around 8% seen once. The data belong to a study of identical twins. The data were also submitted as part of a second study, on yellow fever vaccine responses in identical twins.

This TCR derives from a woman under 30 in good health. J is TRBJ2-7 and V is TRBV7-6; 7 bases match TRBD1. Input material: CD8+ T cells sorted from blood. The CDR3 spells CASSNSPGQPTYEQYF. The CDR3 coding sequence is TGTGCCAGCAGCAATTCTCCGGGACAGCCTACCTACGAGCAGTACTTC. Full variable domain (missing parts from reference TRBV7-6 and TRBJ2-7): GAGVSQSPRYKVTKRGQDVALRCDPISGHVSLYWYRQALGQGPEFLTYFNYEAQQDKSGLPNDRFSAERPEGSISTLTIQRTEQRDSAMYRCASSNSPGQPTYEQYFGPGTRLTVT.